The clone carrying this T cell receptor (beta chain) was seen at least ten times. Single TCR cDNA molecules each had their own unique molecular identifier. TCRdb passed the 5' RACE reads through MiXCR, listing each CDR3 protein once. The sample yields about 48,000 distinct CDR3 sequences, approximately 5% seen once. The data are from a study of spatial heterogeneity in lung cancer. In the study overall: More beta-chain than alpha-chain sequences were consistently detected.

Documented time point: sample taken at primary tumor resection. More than 70 TRACERx patients with early, untreated non-small cell lung cancer donated samples. No cells were sorted before sequencing. The whole RNA sequenced was extracted from tumor, nontumor lung or frozen PBMC. Here the sequenced sample was PBMCs, taken at surgery. This sequence was found in a male donor with early-stage non-small cell lung cancer.

The CDR3 reads CAIGQGINSPLHF. The CDR3 DNA sequence: TGTGCCATAGGACAGGGGATCAATTCACCCCTCCACTTT. The chain uses TRBV10-3 and TRBJ1-6, with TRBD1 identical over 9 bases. The CDR3 runs to 13 residues. After removal of 9 bases from V and 7 bases from J, the junction contained 4 bases not matched to a gene. Germline assignment: CDR1 ENHRY and CDR2 SYGVKD.